This passage covers 27 T cell receptor beta chains from one sample sequenced in a study of blood T cell repertoires in COVID-19. The table came from immunoSEQ multiplex PCR; TCRdb's copy has only in-frame clones and leaves some out. The table records about 300,000 clones, approximately 89% of them present only once. Input material: PBMCs or T cells enriched from blood (not recorded which). Every receptor here comes from a woman under 30 who had recovered from COVID-19.

The chain joins TRBV20-1 to TRBJ1-3, with no clear D. Germline assignment: CDR1 DFQATT and CDR2 SNEGSKA (reference sequence). Trimming shortened V by 6 bases and J by 4 bases, and 4 bases separated the two germline ends. CDR3 length: 10 amino acids. This CDR3 reads CSALGNTIYF. The CDR3 DNA reads TGCAGTGCCTTGGGAAACACCATATATTTT.

The rearrangement links TRBV18 to TRBJ1-1; D might be TRBD1 (5 bases). Germline loops: CDR1 KGHSH, CDR2 LQKENI. The CDR3 spans 13 residues. V lost 6 bases and J lost 7, with 15 bases in between. The CDR3 loop is CASSQSWGSEAFF. CDR3 DNA: TGTGCCAGCTCTCAATCTTGGGGCAGTGAAGCTTTCTTT.

This sequence joins TRBV19 and TRBJ1-3; TRBD1 aligns across 7 bases. Germline-derived CDR1 and CDR2 are LNHDA and SQIVND (reference sequence). This CDR3 has 17 residues. V dropped 7 bases and J dropped 0; count of bases not matched to a gene: 12. This CDR3 is CASIREGAGFSGNTIYF. As DNA, the CDR3 is TGTGCCAGTATCCGGGAGGGGGCCGGTTTCTCTGGAAACACCATATATTTT.

V gene TRBV28 combines with J gene TRBJ1-1; the D is unclear. Trimming removed 5 bases at V and 1 base at J, with 11 bases between. Per germline, CDR1 MDHEN and CDR2 SYDVKM. This CDR3 contains 14 residues. DNA for the CDR3: TGTGCCAGCAGTGGCGGAGGGTGGAACACTGAAGCTTTCTTT. This encodes CASSGGGWNTEAFF.

The V gene is TRBV5-6, the J gene TRBJ2-1; 11 bases map to TRBD2. CDR3 size: 16 residues. With V trimmed by 3 bases and J by 4 bases, 6 bases remained unmatched. Germline V gene lookup returns CDR1 SGHDT and CDR2 YYEEEE. CDR3 sequence reads: CASSSLTSGGYNEQFF. The CDR3 bases are TGTGCCAGCAGCTCTCTTACTAGCGGGGGATACAATGAGCAGTTCTTC.

The gene calls are TRBV29-1 and TRBJ2-7; D is uncertain. CDR1 and CDR2 (germline): SQVTM, ANQGSEA. V lost 1 base and J lost 3, with 7 bases in between. The CDR3 spans 12 residues. The CDR3 loop reads CSVEVGSYEQYF. As DNA, the CDR3 is TGCAGCGTTGAAGTTGGCAGCTACGAGCAGTACTTC.

V is TRBV27 and J is TRBJ2-3; no clear D gene. The CDR3 covers 13 residues. Germline assignment: CDR1 MNHEY and CDR2 SMNVEV (reference sequence). Between the trimmed V and J ends, which lost 5 bases and 2 bases, there was a span of 8 bases. CDR3 amino acids: CASSSPPTDTQYF. The CDR3 DNA sequence: TGTGCCAGCAGTAGCCCGCCCACAGATACGCAGTATTTT.

This chain connects TRBV27 to TRBJ1-2; possible D gene TRBD1, 6 bases. The V end was cut by 6 bases, the J end by 6 bases, with 20 bases between. The CDR3 length is 15 residues. Germline CDR1 MNHEY, CDR2 SMNVEV (reference sequence). The CDR3, as DNA: TGTGCCAGCAGAACGGACAGTTTTACATTCGATGGCTACACCTTC. This encodes CASRTDSFTFDGYTF.

This chain uses TRBV12-3 or TRBV12-4 with TRBJ1-2, with D possibly TRBD1 on 5 matching bases. Trimming took off 4 bases at V and 8 bases at J, with 8 bases between the two ends. This CDR3 has 11 amino acids. CDR3 in DNA: TGTGCCAGCAGTTGGGGGGAAGGCTACACCTTC. Its protein is CASSWGEGYTF.

CDR3 DNA sequence: TGTGCCAGCAGCCAAGAGTGGGGGGGCACCTATAATTCACCCCTCCACTTT. As protein: CASSQEWGGTYNSPLHF. The chain carries TRBV4-2 and TRBJ1-6, with D possibly TRBD1 on 6 matching bases. The ends were cut back, 0 bases at V and 2 bases at J, with 11 bases in the middle. CDR1 is LGHNA, CDR2 YNFKEQ, per germline. The CDR3 has 17 residues.

This clone was recorded once. The V gene is TRBV7-3, the J gene TRBJ2-1, with no clear D. CDR1 SGHTA and CDR2 FQGTGA come from the germline V gene. The V gene lost 3 bases and the J gene lost 9 bases, with 12 bases spanning the gap. CDR3 length equals 13 residues. The CDR3 DNA reads TGTGCCAGCAGCTTTAGCCTGCTAGGTGAGCAGTTCTTC. Translated, it gives CASSFSLLGEQFF.

This clone was observed once. The rearrangement uses TRBV5-5 and TRBJ1-4; possible D gene TRBD1, 5 bases. This CDR3 region has 15 residues. Trimming removed 5 bases at V and 6 bases at J, with 17 bases between. Looked up from germline, CDR1 is SGHKS and CDR2 is YYEKEE (reference sequence). CDR3 residues: CASSSTGDVDEKLFF. The CDR3 nucleotides are TGTGCCAGCAGTTCCACGGGGGATGTGGATGAAAAACTGTTTTTT.

The gene calls are TRBV10-1 and TRBJ2-1; 10 bases are a match to TRBD2. The CDR3 length is 18 residues. Trimming took 3 bases from V and 0 from J; bases not matched to a gene: 8. Germline values: CDR1 WNHNN, CDR2 SYGVQD (reference sequence). CDR3 in amino acids: CASSDLAGVGPSYNEQFF. The CDR3 coding sequence is TGCGCCAGCAGTGATCTAGCGGGAGTCGGGCCCTCCTACAATGAGCAGTTCTTC.

This chain links TRBV29-1 with TRBJ1-4; 9 nucleotides match TRBD1. The CDR3 covers 13 residues. CDR1 and CDR2 from the germline V gene are SQVTM and ANQGSEA. V shed 8 bases and J 4 bases; nucleotides not matched to a gene: 5. The CDR3 spells CSIGTGNNEKLFF. CDR3 DNA sequence: TGCAGCATCGGGACAGGGAATAATGAAAAACTGTTTTTT.

This clone was detected many times. V is TRBV6-4 and J is TRBJ1-6; D is unclear. CDR3 length equals 13 residues. From germline, CDR1 is MRHNA and CDR2 SNTAGT. Trimming stripped 5 bases from V and 8 bases from J, with 10 bases between. Here the CDR3 reads CASSLEEDSPLHF. The CDR3, as DNA: TGTGCCAGCAGTTTAGAGGAAGATTCACCCCTCCACTTT.

The gene calls are TRBV10-2 and TRBJ1-4; D is perhaps TRBD1 (5 bases). Germline CDR1 WSHSY, CDR2 SAAADI. The CDR3 consists of 15 residues. V was pared by 3 bases and J by 2 bases, with 10 bases between. The CDR3 protein is CASSDLQDTNEKLFF. The CDR3 region has the DNA TGCGCCAGCAGTGACCTACAGGACACTAATGAAAAACTGTTTTTT.

The chain carries TRBV29-1 and TRBJ1-1; possibly TRBD1 for D (6 bases). The germline V and J ends were trimmed by 7 bases and 4 bases, with 19 bases remaining between them. The CDR3 sequence is 14 residues long. From germline, CDR1 is SQVTM and CDR2 ANQGSEA. The DNA for the CDR3 is TGCAGCGCCGGCCGGGGGGCCTTGAGCACTGAAGCTTTCTTT. Its translation: CSAGRGALSTEAFF.

The CDR3 loop reads CASSPADKGQLFF. The CDR3 bases are TGTGCCAGCAGCCCCGCGGATAAGGGGCAACTGTTTTTT. This sequence joins TRBV4-2 and TRBJ1-4; D may be TRBD1 (5 bases). Germline CDR1 reads LGHNA; CDR2 reads YNFKEQ. This CDR3 has 13 amino acids. V lost 4 bases and J lost 12, with 15 bases in between.

The rearrangement uses TRBV24-1 and TRBJ2-5; 8 bases match TRBD2. CDR1 is KGHDR and CDR2 is SFDVKD in the germline V gene. The J segment lost 2 bases and the V segment lost 3 bases, leaving 4 bases of the junction unmatched. This CDR3 has 15 amino acids. The CDR3 nucleotides are TGTGCCACCAGTGATGGGGGACTAGGACAAGAGACCCAGTACTTC. As protein: CATSDGGLGQETQYF.

The V gene is TRBV2, the J gene TRBJ1-3; D is undetermined. The V and J ends lost 10 bases and 0 bases respectively, with 16 bases between them. The germline gives CDR1 SNHLY, CDR2 FYNNEI. This CDR3 comprises 15 residues. DNA for the CDR3: TGTGCCACCAATACCTCGCCGGGCTCTGGAAACACCATATATTTT. Its protein is CATNTSPGSGNTIYF. Based on the CDR3 plus reference TRBV2 and TRBJ1-3, the full variable domain is EPEVTQTPSHQVTQMGQEVILRCVPISNHLYFYWYRQILGQKVEFLVSFYNNEISEKSEIFDDQFSVERPDGSNFTLKIRSTKLEDSAMYFCATNTSPGSGNTIYFGEGSWLTVV.

The DNA for the CDR3 is TGTGCCAGCAGCCGGGACAGGGGACTGGCAGATACGCAGTATTTT. Its translation is CASSRDRGLADTQYF. The rearrangement joins TRBV2 to TRBJ2-3; 10 positions match TRBD1. The V segment lost 6 bases and the J segment 4 bases; nucleotides outside the gene matches: 7. The germline V gene encodes CDR1 SNHLY and CDR2 FYNNEI. CDR3 length equals 15 residues.

V and J are TRBV28 and TRBJ2-2, with TRBD2 matching 8 bases. V shed 6 bases, J shed 4 bases, and the junction held 10 bases outside the gene matches. The CDR3 runs 16 residues. CDR1 is MDHEN and CDR2 is SYDVKM in the germline V gene. CDR3 bases: TGTGCCAGCAGACCCCCGGGACTAGACATCACCGGGGAGCTGTTTTTT. This translates into CASRPPGLDITGELFF.

This chain connects TRBV7-9 to TRBJ1-3; possible D gene TRBD1, 6 bases. Looked up from germline, CDR1 is SEHNR and CDR2 is FQNEAQ (reference sequence). This CDR3 region has 16 residues. V was shortened by 4 bases and J by 4 bases, with 17 bases between the two germline ends. CDR3 sequence (DNA): TGTGCCAGCAGCTCAACAGGACAGCAAGGGGGAAACACCATATATTTT. Translation: CASSSTGQQGGNTIYF. The full variable domain, with the rest looked up from reference TRBV7-9 and TRBJ1-3, is DTGVSQNPRHKITKRGQNVTFRCDPISEHNRLYWYRQTLGQGPEFLTYFQNEAQLEKSRLLSDRFSAERPKGSFSTLEIQRTEQGDSAMYLCASSSTGQQGGNTIYFGEGSWLTVV.

CDR3 in amino acids: CASSLGTSGISGETQYF. The CDR3 DNA follows: TGCGCCAGCAGCTTGGGGACTAGCGGCATATCGGGGGAGACCCAGTACTTC. V usage is TRBV5-1 and J usage is TRBJ2-5; 10 bases map to TRBD2. Germline V CDR1 and CDR2: SGHRS, YFSETQ. Trimming at V came to 0 bases and at J to 5 bases, leaving 10 bases not matched to a gene. CDR3 length: 17 residues. Filled out from reference TRBV5-1 and TRBJ2-5, the complete variable domain reads KAGVTQTPRYLIKTRGQQVTLSCSPISGHRSVSWYQQTPGQGLQFLFEYFSETQRNKGNFPGRFSGRQFSNSRSEMNVSTLELGDSALYLCASSLGTSGISGETQYFGPGTRLLVL.

The chain uses TRBV5-3 and TRBJ1-1; 7 nucleotides agree with TRBD1. TRBV5-3 has ORF status, its function being uncertain. The CDR3 has 11 residues. The CDR3: CVKARQGSAFF. The DNA of the CDR3 is TGTGTTAAAGCCCGACAGGGTAGCGCTTTCTTT.

The sample holds a few counts of this clone. This chain links TRBV6-2 or TRBV6-3 with TRBJ2-1; 9 bases match TRBD2. The V gene end was trimmed by 6 bases and the J gene end by 13 bases; junction bases not matched to a gene: 13. Germline values: CDR1 MNHEY, CDR2 SVGEGT. The CDR3 sequence is 14 residues long. CDR3 loop: CASRPGSSGGPQFF. CDR3 sequence (DNA): TGTGCCAGCAGACCTGGGAGTAGCGGGGGCCCTCAGTTCTTC.

The rearrangement uses TRBV27 and TRBJ1-2, with no clear D. The V gene's germline CDR1 is MNHEY and CDR2 SMNVEV (reference sequence). V dropped 0 bases and J dropped 2 bases, with 13 bases sitting between them. The CDR3 is made up of 16 amino acids. The CDR3 sequence: CASSLSWARRNYGYTF. In DNA, the CDR3 is TGTGCCAGCAGTTTATCATGGGCCAGAAGAAACTATGGCTACACCTTC.